These T cell receptor beta chains were read from a single sample in a study of sequential checkpoint blockade in melanoma. The assay was immunoSEQ multiplex PCR, and TCRdb's table has in-frame clones only and misses some. The sample records over 10,000 clones, 60% to 70% being singletons. This sample comprised CD8+ T cells sorted from blood (inferred from file names), obtained from a patient given nivolumab and ipilimumab in sequence. The receptors here all came from a human donor with melanoma. Both conserved end residues are part of each CDR3. A D gene is named only where the DNA matches it firmly. Expanded clones are given a class, and other clones once, few, many or no size at all.

clone_size j_call v_call d_call cdr3_aa cdr3_nt
few TRBJ1-1 TRBV30 - CAWSGGMGNWVAFF TGTGCCTGGAGCGGGGGGATGGGAAACTGGGTAGCTTTCTTT
- TRBJ2-7 TRBV7-9 - CASSLDRIPYEQYF TGTGCCAGCAGCTTAGACAGAATCCCCTACGAGCAGTACTTC
few TRBJ2-7 TRBV4-2 TRBD2 CASSQEASGGLMEQYF TGTGCCAGCAGCCAAGAGGCTAGCGGGGGCCTTATGGAGCAGTACTTC
- TRBJ2-7 TRBV10-3 TRBD1 CAISEGTGTYEQYF TGTGCCATCAGTGAGGGGACAGGGACCTACGAGCAGTACTTC
- TRBJ2-7 TRBV30 TRBD2 CAWSVLSGGFDEQYF TGTGCCTGGAGTGTACTAAGCGGGGGATTCGACGAGCAGTACTTC
- TRBJ2-1 TRBV5-1 TRBD2 CASSDKAGLAGGAEQFF TGCGCCAGCAGCGACAAGGCGGGGCTAGCGGGGGGTGCTGAGCAGTTCTTC
- TRBJ2-5 TRBV13 - CASSLVGRQETQYF TGTGCCAGCAGCTTGGTGGGGCGGCAAGAGACCCAGTACTTC
- TRBJ2-7 TRBV28 - CASSLATHYEQYF TGTGCCAGCAGTCTGGCGACACACTACGAGCAGTACTTC
once TRBJ2-7 TRBV11-1 TRBD2 CASSLGRGLTSYEQYF TGTGCCAGCAGCCTGGGCCGGGGACTAACCTCCTACGAGCAGTACTTC
- TRBJ2-1 TRBV6-4 TRBD2 CASKSLAGGDEQFF TGTGCCAGCAAGTCGCTAGCGGGAGGGGATGAGCAGTTCTTC
- TRBJ1-4 TRBV7-6 TRBD1 CASSLAGGQDEKLFF TGTGCCAGCAGCTTAGCCGGAGGACAGGATGAAAAACTGTTTTTT
few TRBJ2-7 TRBV5-1 TRBD1 CASSLVPPGTGAFYEQYF TGCGCCAGCAGCTTGGTACCACCCGGGACAGGGGCGTTCTACGAGCAGTACTTC
few TRBJ2-7 TRBV9 - CASSASTGGVSSYEQYF TGTGCCAGCAGCGCCTCCACCGGAGGGGTGAGCTCCTACGAGCAGTACTTC
- TRBJ2-7 TRBV4-1 - CASSPKKGQTYEQYF TGTGCCAGCAGCCCAAAGAAAGGACAAACCTACGAGCAGTACTTC
few TRBJ2-7 TRBV7-9 TRBD1 CASSSPGQGYEQYF TGTGCCAGCAGCTCCCCGGGACAGGGTTACGAGCAGTACTTC
once TRBJ1-2 TRBV6-5 TRBD1 CASSYGTGGGNYGYTF TGTGCCAGCAGTTACGGGACAGGGGGGGGAAACTATGGCTACACCTTC
medium-sized TRBJ1-5 TRBV18 TRBD1 CASSRDREYQPQHF TGTGCCAGCTCTCGGGACAGGGAGTACCAGCCCCAGCATTTT
- TRBJ1-6 TRBV25-1 - CASSEDRPNSPLHF TGTGCCAGCAGTGAAGACAGGCCTAATTCACCCCTCCACTTT
- TRBJ1-1 TRBV7-6 - CASSPGAGRASTEAFF TGTGCCAGCAGCCCTGGGGCAGGGAGGGCGAGCACTGAAGCTTTCTTT
- TRBJ1-1 TRBV10-2 - CASSEGQVNTEAFF TGCGCCAGCAGTGAGGGGCAGGTGAACACTGAAGCTTTCTTT
- TRBJ2-7 TRBV7-7 - CATSPGDSLPYEQYF TGTGCCACCTCTCCGGGGGACAGTCTTCCCTACGAGCAGTACTTC
- TRBJ2-5 TRBV7-3 TRBD2 CASSPIAGDFQETQYF TGTGCCAGCAGCCCGATAGCGGGGGACTTCCAAGAGACCCAGTACTTC
- TRBJ1-3 TRBV6-1 TRBD1 CASSELRDRAIRTIYF TGTGCCAGCAGTGAACTAAGGGACAGAGCCATTAGGACCATATATTTT
- TRBJ1-2 TRBV7-2 TRBD1 CASSSYDRGRYGYTF TGTGCCAGCAGCTCGTACGACAGGGGCCGTTATGGCTACACCTTC
- TRBJ2-7 TRBV7-6 - CASSPRFEGDDQYF TGTGCCAGCAGCCCCCGTTTCGAGGGCGACGATCAGTACTTC
- TRBJ1-1 TRBV6-5 - CASSYRGNTEAFF TGTGCCAGCAGTTATAGAGGTAACACTGAAGCTTTCTTT
- TRBJ1-1 TRBV4-2 - CASSQDDGPLFEAFF TGTGCCAGCAGCCAAGATGATGGGCCCTTGTTTGAAGCTTTCTTT
- TRBJ2-1 TRBV7-9 - CASSFGNEQFF TGTGCCAGCAGCTTCGGCAATGAGCAGTTCTTC
- TRBJ2-2 TRBV6-6 - CASSYGPHVYTGELFF TGTGCCAGCAGTTACGGCCCCCATGTATACACCGGGGAGCTGTTTTTT
few TRBJ2-7 TRBV28 - CASSLRTYEQYF TGTGCCAGCAGTTTGCGCACCTACGAGCAGTACTTC
- TRBJ2-3 TRBV27 TRBD1 CASSGIRDRGTDTQYF TGTGCCAGCAGCGGGATCCGGGACAGGGGTACAGATACGCAGTATTTT
few TRBJ2-7 TRBV27 - CASSLYAGTYEQYF TGTGCCAGCAGTTTATATGCAGGTACCTACGAGCAGTACTTC
- TRBJ2-3 TRBV7-2 TRBD2 CASTHSGGAGDTQYF TGTGCCAGCACCCATAGCGGGGGGGCCGGAGATACGCAGTATTTT
- TRBJ1-1 TRBV18 TRBD1 CASSPEGQGGTEAFF TGTGCCAGCTCACCCGAGGGACAGGGGGGGACTGAAGCTTTCTTT